This is a list of T cell receptor beta chains from one sample in a study of blood T cell repertoires in COVID-19. Sequenced by immunoSEQ multiplex PCR; TCRdb stores in-frame clones only, minus some. The profile shows around 270,000 clones, around nine tenths of them singletons. The sequencing input was peripheral blood. These receptors were collected from a man in his thirties or forties with acute or convalescent COVID-19. The CDR3 runs from the conserved cysteine through the conserved F or W. D genes are given only for firm matches. Size values are once, few and many counts, or a class for expanded clones, and some rows have none.

CDR3nt: TGCGCCAGCAGTAACAGGGCGTGGGAGACCCAGTACTTC; CDR3aa: CASSNRAWETQYF; abundance: -; j_gene: TRBJ2-5; v_gene: TRBV4-1; d_gene: -
CDR3nt: TGTGCCAGCTCCGCCTCGGGCAATCAGCCCCAGCATTTT; CDR3aa: CASSASGNQPQHF; abundance: once; j_gene: TRBJ1-5; v_gene: TRBV18; d_gene: -
CDR3nt: TGTGCCAGCAGTTCAGCAGGGGGCGACTCCTGGGAGCAGTACTTC; CDR3aa: CASSSAGGDSWEQYF; abundance: -; j_gene: TRBJ2-7; v_gene: TRBV28; d_gene: TRBD1
CDR3nt: TGCGCCAGCAGCACCCCAGGGGACCCTAATGAAAAACTGTTTTTT; CDR3aa: CASSTPGDPNEKLFF; abundance: -; j_gene: TRBJ1-4; v_gene: TRBV5-1; d_gene: -
CDR3nt: TGCGCCAGCAGCCAAGTTAGGGGGACTGAAGCTTTCTTT; CDR3aa: CASSQVRGTEAFF; abundance: few; j_gene: TRBJ1-1; v_gene: TRBV4-1; d_gene: -
CDR3nt: TGTGCCAGCAGAAAAGAGGGGGTAGCCAAAAACATTCAGTACTTC; CDR3aa: CASRKEGVAKNIQYF; abundance: -; j_gene: TRBJ2-4; v_gene: TRBV2; d_gene: -
CDR3nt: TGTGCCAGCAGTCCGTCAGGGGAATATGGCTACACCTTC; CDR3aa: CASSPSGEYGYTF; abundance: -; j_gene: TRBJ1-2; v_gene: TRBV6-6; d_gene: -
CDR3nt: TGTGCCAGCAGCCCGTTGAGAACCCGGGACAGGGGTTCCTGGGAGACCCAGTACTTC; CDR3aa: CASSPLRTRDRGSWETQYF; abundance: -; j_gene: TRBJ2-5; v_gene: TRBV7-9; d_gene: TRBD1
CDR3nt: TGTGCCAGCAGCTCGAACAGGGTAAGAGGCAATGAGCAGTTCTTC; CDR3aa: CASSSNRVRGNEQFF; abundance: -; j_gene: TRBJ2-1; v_gene: TRBV7-9; d_gene: -
CDR3nt: TGCGCCAGCAGCCCGGGACAGGCTAGCGAAGCTTTCTTT; CDR3aa: CASSPGQASEAFF; abundance: few; j_gene: TRBJ1-1; v_gene: TRBV5-1; d_gene: TRBD1
CDR3nt: TGTGCCAGCTCACCGACTGACTCTGGAAACACCATATATTTT; CDR3aa: CASSPTDSGNTIYF; abundance: -; j_gene: TRBJ1-3; v_gene: TRBV18; d_gene: -
CDR3nt: TGTGCCACCAGTGATGCCACCGGGACTAGCGGGAGGGATACGCAGTATTTT; CDR3aa: CATSDATGTSGRDTQYF; abundance: -; j_gene: TRBJ2-3; v_gene: TRBV24-1; d_gene: TRBD2
CDR3nt: TGTGCCAGCAGAGGAAAAAGACAGGGGTGGGAAAAACTGTTTTTT; CDR3aa: CASRGKRQGWEKLFF; abundance: -; j_gene: TRBJ1-4; v_gene: TRBV28; d_gene: TRBD1
CDR3nt: TGCAGCGCATCTACCGGGAGCACAGATACGCAGTATTTT; CDR3aa: CSASTGSTDTQYF; abundance: once; j_gene: TRBJ2-3; v_gene: TRBV29-1; d_gene: -
CDR3nt: TGTGCCAGCGGGTCAAGAGGTGGAGAGACCCAGTACTTC; CDR3aa: CASGSRGGETQYF; abundance: -; j_gene: TRBJ2-5; v_gene: TRBV5-4; d_gene: -
CDR3nt: TGTGCCAGCAGCTCCACCCTTACGGGAGGCACCGGGGAGCTGTTTTTT; CDR3aa: CASSSTLTGGTGELFF; abundance: -; j_gene: TRBJ2-2; v_gene: TRBV28; d_gene: TRBD2
CDR3nt: TGTGCCAGCAGCGAATGGGGGGGAAACACTGAAGCTTTCTTT; CDR3aa: CASSEWGGNTEAFF; abundance: -; j_gene: TRBJ1-1; v_gene: TRBV28; d_gene: -
CDR3nt: TGTGCCAGCAGCCGATCAGCGGGAGCCATCACGTACAATGAGCAGTTCTTC; CDR3aa: CASSRSAGAITYNEQFF; abundance: once; j_gene: TRBJ2-1; v_gene: TRBV11-2; d_gene: TRBD2
CDR3nt: TGTGCCAGCAGCCAAGATAGTAGGGGGCGCATCTATGGCTACACCTTC; CDR3aa: CASSQDSRGRIYGYTF; abundance: -; j_gene: TRBJ1-2; v_gene: TRBV4-2; d_gene: TRBD1
CDR3nt: TGTGCCAGTAGCACCGACAGAGCCTATGGCTACACCTTC; CDR3aa: CASSTDRAYGYTF; abundance: -; j_gene: TRBJ1-2; v_gene: TRBV19; d_gene: -
CDR3nt: TGTGCCAGCAGAAGGGGAGGGGGTACAGATACGCAGTATTTT; CDR3aa: CASRRGGGTDTQYF; abundance: -; j_gene: TRBJ2-3; v_gene: TRBV5-6; d_gene: -
CDR3nt: TGTGCCAGCAGACTTGGACAGGGTGAAAAACTGTTTTTT; CDR3aa: CASRLGQGEKLFF; abundance: -; j_gene: TRBJ1-4; v_gene: TRBV12-3/TRBV12-4; d_gene: TRBD1
CDR3nt: TGTGCCTGGAGTTCGCAGGGATTCACTGAAGCTTTCTTT; CDR3aa: CAWSSQGFTEAFF; abundance: -; j_gene: TRBJ1-1; v_gene: TRBV30; d_gene: -
CDR3nt: TGTGCCAGCAGTGATGGGACAGGGGGGAACACTGAAGCTTTCTTT; CDR3aa: CASSDGTGGNTEAFF; abundance: -; j_gene: TRBJ1-1; v_gene: TRBV6-4; d_gene: TRBD1
CDR3nt: TGTGCCAGCAGTTACGGACTAGCGGGAGTCAATGAGCAGTTCTTC; CDR3aa: CASSYGLAGVNEQFF; abundance: once; j_gene: TRBJ2-1; v_gene: TRBV6-5; d_gene: TRBD2
CDR3nt: TGTGCCAGCCAGGAACGTGGGGGGGCTAGCACAGATACGCAGTATTTT; CDR3aa: CASQERGGASTDTQYF; abundance: -; j_gene: TRBJ2-3; v_gene: TRBV13; d_gene: -
CDR3nt: TGTGCCAGCAGTGGTCCCGGGACAGGGACGGCGGAAAAACTGTTTTTT; CDR3aa: CASSGPGTGTAEKLFF; abundance: few; j_gene: TRBJ1-4; v_gene: TRBV28; d_gene: TRBD1
CDR3nt: TGTGCCTGGAGTTGGGGACGGGGGAATTTCAGGAACACCGGGGAGCTGTTTTTT; CDR3aa: CAWSWGRGNFRNTGELFF; abundance: -; j_gene: TRBJ2-2; v_gene: TRBV30; d_gene: -
CDR3nt: TGTGCCAGCAGCTTAGGGACTTCCTCCCCCTACGAGCAGTACTTC; CDR3aa: CASSLGTSSPYEQYF; abundance: -; j_gene: TRBJ2-7; v_gene: TRBV5-5; d_gene: -
CDR3nt: TGTGCCAGCAGCCGGGGGGTTTATCAGCCCCAGCATTTT; CDR3aa: CASSRGVYQPQHF; abundance: -; j_gene: TRBJ1-5; v_gene: TRBV11-1; d_gene: -
CDR3nt: TGCAGCGTTGGCGGGAGTCGTACCAAAAACATTCAGTACTTC; CDR3aa: CSVGGSRTKNIQYF; abundance: -; j_gene: TRBJ2-4; v_gene: TRBV29-1; d_gene: TRBD2
CDR3nt: TGTGCTAGTGGAGTGGAGCTAGGGGCAGCTTTCTTT; CDR3aa: CASGVELGAAFF; abundance: -; j_gene: TRBJ1-1; v_gene: TRBV12-5; d_gene: -
CDR3nt: TGTGCCAGCAGTGAAGTCCTTAGCTCCTACGAGCAGTACTTC; CDR3aa: CASSEVLSSYEQYF; abundance: once; j_gene: TRBJ2-7; v_gene: TRBV28; d_gene: -
CDR3nt: TGTGCCAGCAGTTTATTGGCTATATCTGCAGGGGAACAAAGCAATCAGCCCCAGCATTTT; CDR3aa: CASSLLAISAGEQSNQPQHF; abundance: -; j_gene: TRBJ1-5; v_gene: TRBV27; d_gene: -
CDR3nt: TGTGCCAGCACTACGACAGGGAAAGTAACCGGGGAGCTGTTTTTT; CDR3aa: CASTTTGKVTGELFF; abundance: -; j_gene: TRBJ2-2; v_gene: TRBV6-6; d_gene: TRBD1
CDR3nt: TGTGCCAGCAGCCCGGACAGGAACTATGGCTACACCTTC; CDR3aa: CASSPDRNYGYTF; abundance: -; j_gene: TRBJ1-2; v_gene: TRBV5-4; d_gene: TRBD1
CDR3nt: TGTGCCAGCAGTGAAGCGCTATCTTTCTTC; CDR3aa: CASSEALSFF; abundance: -; j_gene: TRBJ2-1; v_gene: TRBV6-1; d_gene: -
CDR3nt: TGTGCCAGCAGTGAAGTGGAGGGATACTATGGCTACACCTTC; CDR3aa: CASSEVEGYYGYTF; abundance: -; j_gene: TRBJ1-2; v_gene: TRBV6-1; d_gene: -
CDR3nt: TGCAGCGTTGTATTATTGGGGGAGGGAAGGCTTTTCAATCAGCCCCAGCATTTT; CDR3aa: CSVVLLGEGRLFNQPQHF; abundance: -; j_gene: TRBJ1-5; v_gene: TRBV29-1; d_gene: -
CDR3nt: TGTGCCAGCAGCTTAGTGGGGGGAGGAAAGGGCTACACCTTC; CDR3aa: CASSLVGGGKGYTF; abundance: -; j_gene: TRBJ1-2; v_gene: TRBV11-2; d_gene: -
CDR3nt: TGTGCCAGCAGGCCCCGTGACAGGGGTAAAGAAAAACTGTTTTTT; CDR3aa: CASRPRDRGKEKLFF; abundance: -; j_gene: TRBJ1-4; v_gene: TRBV2; d_gene: TRBD1
CDR3nt: TGTGCCAGCAGAATACAGAACCAGAACACTGAAGCTTTCTTT; CDR3aa: CASRIQNQNTEAFF; abundance: -; j_gene: TRBJ1-1; v_gene: TRBV6-5; d_gene: -
CDR3nt: TGTGCCTGGAGAAGAACAGGGGGGAGATCCGAGCAGTACTTC; CDR3aa: CAWRRTGGRSEQYF; abundance: once; j_gene: TRBJ2-7; v_gene: TRBV30; d_gene: TRBD1
CDR3nt: TGTGCCAGCTCACCGGGACAGGGGAATGAAAAACTGTTTTTT; CDR3aa: CASSPGQGNEKLFF; abundance: -; j_gene: TRBJ1-4; v_gene: TRBV18; d_gene: TRBD1
CDR3nt: TGTGCCAGCAGCCACACAGGGGACTCATCACCCCTCCACTTT; CDR3aa: CASSHTGDSSPLHF; abundance: -; j_gene: TRBJ1-6; v_gene: TRBV6-5; d_gene: TRBD1
CDR3nt: TGTGCCAGCAGTTGGAGACAGGGTTCCCCGAACACTGAAGCTTTCTTT; CDR3aa: CASSWRQGSPNTEAFF; abundance: -; j_gene: TRBJ1-1; v_gene: TRBV6-2/TRBV6-3; d_gene: TRBD1
CDR3nt: TGTGCCAGCAGCCCCCGTCGCTCCTACGAGCAGTACTTC; CDR3aa: CASSPRRSYEQYF; abundance: -; j_gene: TRBJ2-7; v_gene: TRBV27; d_gene: -
CDR3nt: TGCGCCAGCAGCCAGGAGAGCTCAATGGACTGGATTAACAATGAGCAGTTCTTC; CDR3aa: CASSQESSMDWINNEQFF; abundance: -; j_gene: TRBJ2-1; v_gene: TRBV4-1; d_gene: -
CDR3nt: TGTGCCAGCAGCCCCCAACAGGGGTTTAATGAAAAACTGTTTTTT; CDR3aa: CASSPQQGFNEKLFF; abundance: -; j_gene: TRBJ1-4; v_gene: TRBV5-5; d_gene: TRBD1
CDR3nt: TGTGCCAGCATTCGACGTCGTCGGGAAGAAGCTTTCTTT; CDR3aa: CASIRRRREEAFF; abundance: once; j_gene: TRBJ1-1; v_gene: TRBV12-3/TRBV12-4; d_gene: -
CDR3nt: TGTGCCAGCAGCTTGGGTTACAGGGACAACGAGCAGTACTTC; CDR3aa: CASSLGYRDNEQYF; abundance: -; j_gene: TRBJ2-7; v_gene: TRBV5-4; d_gene: -
CDR3nt: TGTGCCAGCAGTTTCGGGGGTCCTACTGGAAACACCATATATTTT; CDR3aa: CASSFGGPTGNTIYF; abundance: -; j_gene: TRBJ1-3; v_gene: TRBV28; d_gene: -
CDR3nt: TGTGCCAGCAGTGGACAGGGATATGGCTACACCTTC; CDR3aa: CASSGQGYGYTF; abundance: -; j_gene: TRBJ1-2; v_gene: TRBV25-1; d_gene: TRBD1
CDR3nt: TGTGCCAGCAGTGAAAACGGCGGGAGGGGGGAAAAAGCTTTCTTT; CDR3aa: CASSENGGRGEKAFF; abundance: -; j_gene: TRBJ1-1; v_gene: TRBV2; d_gene: -
CDR3nt: TGCGCCAGCATCTCCAGGCAGGGGAACACCGGGGAGCTGTTTTTT; CDR3aa: CASISRQGNTGELFF; abundance: -; j_gene: TRBJ2-2; v_gene: TRBV5-1; d_gene: -
CDR3nt: TGTGCCAGTAGTATGAACAGGGGTACCTACGAGCAGTACTTC; CDR3aa: CASSMNRGTYEQYF; abundance: few; j_gene: TRBJ2-7; v_gene: TRBV19; d_gene: TRBD1
CDR3nt: TGTGCCAGCAGCCTCGGGACAGGGGGCTCGCCTGGGGCCAACGTCCTGACTTTC; CDR3aa: CASSLGTGGSPGANVLTF; abundance: -; j_gene: TRBJ2-6; v_gene: TRBV27; d_gene: TRBD1